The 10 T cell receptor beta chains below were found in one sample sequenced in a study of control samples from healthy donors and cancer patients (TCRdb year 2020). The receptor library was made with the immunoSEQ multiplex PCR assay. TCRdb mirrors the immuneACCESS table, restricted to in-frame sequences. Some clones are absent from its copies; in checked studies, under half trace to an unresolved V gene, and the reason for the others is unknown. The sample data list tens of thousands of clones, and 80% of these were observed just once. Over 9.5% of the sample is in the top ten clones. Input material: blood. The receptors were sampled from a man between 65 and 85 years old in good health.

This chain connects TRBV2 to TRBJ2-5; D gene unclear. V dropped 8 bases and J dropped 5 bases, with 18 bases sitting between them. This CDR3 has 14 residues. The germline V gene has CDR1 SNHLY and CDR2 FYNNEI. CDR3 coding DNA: TGTGCCAGCCTAAATCGGGCCCCACAGGAGACCCAGTACTTC. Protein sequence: CASLNRAPQETQYF.

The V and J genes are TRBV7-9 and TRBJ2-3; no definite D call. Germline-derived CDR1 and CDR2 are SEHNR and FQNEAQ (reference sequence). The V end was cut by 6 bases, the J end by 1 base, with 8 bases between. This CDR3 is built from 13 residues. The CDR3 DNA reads TGTGCCAGCAGTCCGGAGCGCACAGATACGCAGTATTTT. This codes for CASSPERTDTQYF.

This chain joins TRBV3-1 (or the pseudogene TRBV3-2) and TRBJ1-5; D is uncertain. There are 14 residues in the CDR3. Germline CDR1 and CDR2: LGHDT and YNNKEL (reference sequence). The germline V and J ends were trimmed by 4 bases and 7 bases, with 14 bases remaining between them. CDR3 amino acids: CASSLGSGEQPQHF. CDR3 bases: TGTGCCAGCAGCCTAGGGTCCGGTGAACAGCCCCAGCATTTT.

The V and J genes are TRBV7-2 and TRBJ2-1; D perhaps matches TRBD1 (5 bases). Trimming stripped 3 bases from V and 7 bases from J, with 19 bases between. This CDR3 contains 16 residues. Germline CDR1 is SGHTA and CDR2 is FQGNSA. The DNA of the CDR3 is TGTGCCAGCAGCTTCAACCGGTTGACAGCCTTTAATGAGCAGTTCTTC. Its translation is CASSFNRLTAFNEQFF.

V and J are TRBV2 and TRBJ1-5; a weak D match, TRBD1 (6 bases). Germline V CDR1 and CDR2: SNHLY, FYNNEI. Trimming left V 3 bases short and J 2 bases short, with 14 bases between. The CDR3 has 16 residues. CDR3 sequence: CASSEIGGRGNQPQHF. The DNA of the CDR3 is TGTGCCAGCAGTGAGATCGGGGGCCGGGGCAATCAGCCCCAGCATTTT.

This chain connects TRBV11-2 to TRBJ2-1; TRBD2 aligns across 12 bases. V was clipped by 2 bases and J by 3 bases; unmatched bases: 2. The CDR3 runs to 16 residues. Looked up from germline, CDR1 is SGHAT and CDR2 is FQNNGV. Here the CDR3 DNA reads TGTGCCAGCAGCTTATTGACTAGCGGGAGCTACAATGAGCAGTTCTTC. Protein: CASSLLTSGSYNEQFF.

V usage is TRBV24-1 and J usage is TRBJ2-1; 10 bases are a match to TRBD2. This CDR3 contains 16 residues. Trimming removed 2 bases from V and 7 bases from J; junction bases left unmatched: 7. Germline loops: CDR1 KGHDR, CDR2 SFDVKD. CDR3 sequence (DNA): TGTGCCACCAGTGATTCTCTAGCGGGAGATGTGAATGAGCAGTTCTTC. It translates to CATSDSLAGDVNEQFF.

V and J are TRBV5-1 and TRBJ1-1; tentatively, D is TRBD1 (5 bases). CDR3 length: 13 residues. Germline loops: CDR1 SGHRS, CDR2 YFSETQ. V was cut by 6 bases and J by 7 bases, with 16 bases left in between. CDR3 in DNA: TGCGCCAGCAACCTCCAGGGAACAGGTGAAGCTTTCTTT. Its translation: CASNLQGTGEAFF.

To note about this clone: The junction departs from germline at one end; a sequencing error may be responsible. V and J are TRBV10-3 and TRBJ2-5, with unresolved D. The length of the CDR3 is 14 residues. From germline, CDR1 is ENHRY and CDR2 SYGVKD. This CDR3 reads CAISESATQGTQYF. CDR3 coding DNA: TGTGCCATCAGTGAATCGGCTACCCAAGGGACCCAGTACTTC.

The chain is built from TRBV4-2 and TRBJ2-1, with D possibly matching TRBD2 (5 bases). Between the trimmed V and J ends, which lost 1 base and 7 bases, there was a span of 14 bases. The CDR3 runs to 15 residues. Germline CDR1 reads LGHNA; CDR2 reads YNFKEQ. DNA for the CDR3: TGTGCCAGCAGCCAAGGGGCCCGAGGGCCTAATGAGCAGTTCTTC. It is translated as CASSQGARGPNEQFF.